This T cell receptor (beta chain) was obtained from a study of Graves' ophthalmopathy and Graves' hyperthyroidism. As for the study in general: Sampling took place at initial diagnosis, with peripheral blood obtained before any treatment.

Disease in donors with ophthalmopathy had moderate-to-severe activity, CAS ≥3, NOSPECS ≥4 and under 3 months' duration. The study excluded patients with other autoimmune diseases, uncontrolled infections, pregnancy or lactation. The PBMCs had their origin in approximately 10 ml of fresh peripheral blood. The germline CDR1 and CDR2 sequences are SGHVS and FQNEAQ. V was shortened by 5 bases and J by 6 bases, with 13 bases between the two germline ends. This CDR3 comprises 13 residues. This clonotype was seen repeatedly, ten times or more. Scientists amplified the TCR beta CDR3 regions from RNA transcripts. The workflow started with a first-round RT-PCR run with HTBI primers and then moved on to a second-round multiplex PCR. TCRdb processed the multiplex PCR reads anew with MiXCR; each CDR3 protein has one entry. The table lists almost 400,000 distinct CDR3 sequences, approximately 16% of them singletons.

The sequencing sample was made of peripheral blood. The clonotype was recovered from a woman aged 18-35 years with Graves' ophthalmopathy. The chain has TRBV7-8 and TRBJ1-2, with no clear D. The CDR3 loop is CASSRTPKDGYTF. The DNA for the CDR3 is TGTGCCAGCAGCCGCACACCCAAGGATGGCTACACCTTC.